A selection of T cell receptor beta chains follows, all from one sample in a study of T cell changes during pregnancy in multiple sclerosis. Some clones are missing from TCRdb's copy, which holds only in-frame ones; the method was immunoSEQ multiplex PCR. The data show under 40,000 clones, more than 75% seen once. This sample comprised peripheral blood, obtained in the third trimester of pregnancy. Receptors were obtained from a female donor in good health, enrolled as a control in a pregnancy study. Both conserved end residues are part of each CDR3. D genes are given only for firm matches. Where a row states a size, it is once, few, many or the class of an expanded clone; other rows omit it.

D gene,clone size,V gene,J gene,CDR3 DNA,CDR3 protein
NA,NA,TRBV29-1,TRBJ1-5,TGCAGCGTTGGTTTTAACAGGGAGGGTCAGCCCCAGCATTTT,CSVGFNREGQPQHF
TRBD1,once,TRBV2,TRBJ2-7,TGTGCCAGCAGTCAAGGGGGCAAATACGAGCAGTACTTC,CASSQGGKYEQYF
TRBD1,NA,TRBV28,TRBJ1-1,TGTGCCAGCAGTTCATCGGACAGGGGAGGCACTGAAGCTTTCTTT,CASSSSDRGGTEAFF
NA,NA,TRBV7-3,TRBJ1-1,TGTGCCAGCAGCCAAGGGGGTCCCGGAAGTGAAGCTTTCTTT,CASSQGGPGSEAFF
TRBD1,NA,TRBV7-3,TRBJ1-2,TGTGCCAGCAGCCCAACAGGGGGGAGCTATGGCTACACCTTC,CASSPTGGSYGYTF
TRBD2,few,TRBV6-1,TRBJ2-1,TGTGCCACCCTTGGGGAGGGCTACAATGAGCAGTTCTTC,CATLGEGYNEQFF
TRBD2,NA,TRBV27,TRBJ2-7,TGTGCCAGCAGTCTTAGGGCGGGGGTAGGCTACGAGCAGTACTTC,CASSLRAGVGYEQYF
TRBD1,once,TRBV5-1,TRBJ2-6,TGCGCCAGCAGACAGGACAGGGGAGATGGGGCCAACGTCCTGACTTTC,CASRQDRGDGANVLTF
NA,NA,TRBV7-2,TRBJ2-7,TGTGCCAGCAGCAGAGAGGCGGGGCAGTCCTACGAGCAGTACTTC,CASSREAGQSYEQYF
NA,NA,TRBV5-1,TRBJ2-2,TGCGCCAGCAGCCCCACTGGACACTACACCGGGGAGCTGTTTTTT,CASSPTGHYTGELFF
TRBD2,NA,TRBV5-6,TRBJ2-1,TGTGCCAGCAGAAGGGGACTAGCGCGTTTGGATGAGCAGTTCTTC,CASRRGLARLDEQFF
TRBD1,NA,TRBV6-5,TRBJ2-2,TGTGCCAGCAGAGGGACAGGGCCCAGCACCGGGGAGCTGTTTTTT,CASRGTGPSTGELFF
TRBD1,NA,TRBV9,TRBJ1-1,TGTGCCAGCAGCACCTCACCGGAACGGACAGGGGGGGGCATCGAAGCTTTCTTT,CASSTSPERTGGGIEAFF
NA,NA,TRBV5-6,TRBJ1-4,TGTGCCAGCAGTGTAGGACCGGGAACGTATGAAAAACTGTTTTTT,CASSVGPGTYEKLFF
TRBD2,NA,TRBV19,TRBJ2-3,TGTGCCAGTAGTCCACGACTAGCGGGGCTCCGCACAGATACGCAGTATTTT,CASSPRLAGLRTDTQYF
TRBD1,few,TRBV25-1,TRBJ1-2,TGTGCCAGCAGTGAATATGTTGGACAGGGTGGGGACTATGGCTACACCTTC,CASSEYVGQGGDYGYTF
TRBD1,NA,TRBV19,TRBJ1-5,TGTGCCAGTAGTGGGGGGGGACAGGGGGAGCCCCAGCATTTT,CASSGGGQGEPQHF
TRBD1,NA,TRBV7-9,TRBJ1-6,TGTGCCAGCAGCGCCGGGACAGGGAATAATTCACCCCTCCACTTT,CASSAGTGNNSPLHF
NA,NA,TRBV16,TRBJ2-3,TGTGCCAGCAGCCAAGGCAACACAGATACGCAGTATTTT,CASSQGNTDTQYF
TRBD1,NA,TRBV5-1,TRBJ1-5,TGCGCCAGCAGCTTAGGGACAGACAATCAGCCCCAGCATTTT,CASSLGTDNQPQHF
TRBD1,NA,TRBV27,TRBJ1-2,TGTGCCAGCAGTTTGTTGACAGGGGGCGAACATGGCTACACCTTC,CASSLLTGGEHGYTF
NA,NA,TRBV25-1,TRBJ1-5,TGTGCCAGCAGTGAATCTGGAGTATTCGGTCAGCCCCAGCATTTT,CASSESGVFGQPQHF
TRBD1,NA,TRBV28,TRBJ1-2,TGTGCCAGCACCGTCCCGGGACAGGTACAGCCCCGGGGCTATGGCTACACCTTC,CASTVPGQVQPRGYGYTF
NA,NA,TRBV14,TRBJ1-1,TGTGCCAGCAGCCAAGTAAAGGGGCCGGAGGCTTTCTTT,CASSQVKGPEAFF
TRBD2,NA,TRBV7-2,TRBJ2-1,TGTGCCAGCAGCTTTAAGGCAGCGGGGGCTTACAATGAGCAGTTCTTC,CASSFKAAGAYNEQFF
TRBD2,NA,TRBV4-3,TRBJ2-7,TGCGCCAGCAGCCAACAGGGAGGGGAGCAGTACTTC,CASSQQGGEQYF
TRBD2,NA,TRBV7-3,TRBJ2-3,TGTGCCAGCAGCTTACGACGACTAGCGGGGGTTGGCACAGATACGCAGTATTTT,CASSLRRLAGVGTDTQYF
TRBD1,NA,TRBV11-2,TRBJ2-7,TGTGCCAGCAGCGAATACAGGGGGCAAGGATGGCAGTACTTC,CASSEYRGQGWQYF
NA,NA,TRBV4-1,TRBJ1-3,TGCGCCAGCAGCCAGAAGTTGGGGGGGGCCGGAAACACCATATATTTT,CASSQKLGGAGNTIYF
TRBD1,NA,TRBV10-3,TRBJ2-3,TGTGCCGCGGCGAGCGGGGACAGGGGGCGGGATACGCAGTATTTT,CAAASGDRGRDTQYF
NA,NA,TRBV5-1,TRBJ1-1,TGCGCCAGCAGCCGCGAGGCGTCAATGGGCACTGAAGCTTTCTTT,CASSREASMGTEAFF
TRBD2,NA,TRBV5-1,TRBJ2-5,TGCGCCAGCAGCTTAGGACTAGCCGGGGAGACCCAGTACTTC,CASSLGLAGETQYF
TRBD1,NA,TRBV27,TRBJ1-2,TGTGCCAGCAGCCCCAAAGGGACAGGGAACTATGGCTACACCTTC,CASSPKGTGNYGYTF
TRBD1,NA,TRBV18,TRBJ1-3,TGTGCCAGCTCACTCGCCCCCGGACAGGGAGTCTTT,CASSLAPGQGVF
TRBD1,few,TRBV30,TRBJ2-2,TGTGCCTCACCCGGTCCGGGACAGGGGGACGCCGGGGAGCTGTTTTTT,CASPGPGQGDAGELFF
TRBD1,NA,TRBV7-9,TRBJ2-3,TGTGCCAGCAGCTTGAACACAGGGGGCCTTTCTTATACGCAGTATTTT,CASSLNTGGLSYTQYF
TRBD1,NA,TRBV18,TRBJ1-2,TGTGCCAGCTCATATGAGACAGGGACCGATGGCTACACCTTC,CASSYETGTDGYTF
TRBD1,NA,TRBV2,TRBJ2-3,TGTGCCAGCAGCGGAGACAGGGGTAAGAGGGATACGCAGTATTTT,CASSGDRGKRDTQYF
NA,NA,TRBV7-6,TRBJ2-3,TGTGCCAGCAGCTTAGGAGCGGATACGCAGTATTTT,CASSLGADTQYF